These T cell receptor beta chains were read from a single sample in a study of blood T cell repertoires in COVID-19. Measured with immunoSEQ multiplex PCR; TCRdb has only the in-frame clones, and not every one. The data contain 55,000 to 65,000 clones, more than 70% of them singletons. The sequenced sample consisted of peripheral blood. These TCRs come from a man aged 55 to 69 with active or convalescent COVID-19. Each CDR3 is given with its conserved first and last residue. D genes are given only for firm matches. Clone size appears in some rows only: once, few, many, or a class for an expanded clone.

d_call,j_call,v_call,clone_size,cdr3_nt,cdr3_aa
TRBD1,TRBJ2-7,TRBV7-9,.,TGTGCCAGCGGGGCGGCTAACAGGGGGCAATACGAGCAGTACTTC,CASGAANRGQYEQYF
.,TRBJ1-5,TRBV6-2/TRBV6-3,.,TGTGCCAGCAGTTCAGTACCAAAACAGGGAAGGTTCAATCAGCCCCAGCATTTT,CASSSVPKQGRFNQPQHF
.,TRBJ1-1,TRBV3-1/TRBV3-2,.,TGTGCCAGCATCGCAGGGAACACTGAAGCTTTCTTT,CASIAGNTEAFF
TRBD2,TRBJ2-5,TRBV7-9,.,TGTGCCAGCAGCTTCCCTGATGGACTAGCGGGACGCGAGACCCAGTACTTC,CASSFPDGLAGRETQYF
TRBD2,TRBJ2-1,TRBV5-4,.,TGTGCCAGCAGCCCGCCGGGGTTAGCGGGAGGGGCCAATGAGCAGTTCTTC,CASSPPGLAGGANEQFF
TRBD1,TRBJ2-6,TRBV5-1,.,TGCGCCAGCAGCGGACAGGGGGCTTTTGGGGCCAACGTCCTGACTTTC,CASSGQGAFGANVLTF
TRBD1,TRBJ1-5,TRBV5-5,.,TGTGCCAGCAGCTTGCAATTCAGGGGGTCGGGGAGCAATCAGCCCCAGCATTTT,CASSLQFRGSGSNQPQHF
.,TRBJ1-1,TRBV3-1/TRBV3-2,.,TGTGCCAGCAGCCAAGGACAGAGGAGCACTGAAGCTTTCTTT,CASSQGQRSTEAFF
.,TRBJ1-4,TRBV6-1,few,TGTGCCAGCAGTCAAGCAGGGGTGGAAAAACTGTTTTTT,CASSQAGVEKLFF
.,TRBJ2-6,TRBV28,.,TGTGCCAGCAGTAACCGTCAGGGGTACGACTCTGGGGCCAACGTCCTGACTTTC,CASSNRQGYDSGANVLTF
TRBD2,TRBJ2-1,TRBV24-1,.,TGTGCCACCAGTGATACAATAGCGGGGTGGTTCTTC,CATSDTIAGWFF
.,TRBJ1-5,TRBV24-1,.,TGTGCCACCAGTGCAGGAATTAGCAATCAGCCCCAGCATTTT,CATSAGISNQPQHF
TRBD1,TRBJ1-2,TRBV19,few,TGTGCCAGTAGTATAGTAGGAGGGGGCGGCTACACCTTC,CASSIVGGGGYTF
TRBD1,TRBJ2-7,TRBV9,.,TGTGCCAGCAGCATTGGGACAGGGGGTACCTACGAGCAGTACTTC,CASSIGTGGTYEQYF
.,TRBJ2-3,TRBV18,.,TGTGCCAGCTCACCACCGAGTGTATCAGATACGCAGTATTTT,CASSPPSVSDTQYF
TRBD1,TRBJ1-2,TRBV19,.,TGTGCCAGTAGTATCCCATTCGGGGGGGACAGCCGATATGGCTACACCTTC,CASSIPFGGDSRYGYTF
.,TRBJ1-2,TRBV9,.,TGTGCCAGCAGCGTAGATGGGGGCGCCGGCTATGGCTACACCTTC,CASSVDGGAGYGYTF
.,TRBJ1-6,TRBV6-5,.,TGTGCCAGCAGTTCCACAGGGTTTGGTAATTCACCCCTCCACTTT,CASSSTGFGNSPLHF
TRBD1,TRBJ1-1,TRBV11-2,.,TGTGCCAGCAGCGTCACTTGGGACAGGGGGAACACTGAAGCTTTCTTT,CASSVTWDRGNTEAFF
.,TRBJ2-1,TRBV28,.,TGTGCCAGCAGTCGAAGACAGCCTTGGGATGAGCAGTTCTTC,CASSRRQPWDEQFF
TRBD1,TRBJ2-7,TRBV3-1/TRBV3-2,.,TGTGCCAGCAGCCCCGGGACAGGGGATTACGAGCAGTACTTC,CASSPGTGDYEQYF
TRBD1,TRBJ1-5,TRBV14,.,TGTGCCAGCAGCCAGCAGAACAGGGGAACACAGCATTTT,CASSQQNRGTQHF
.,TRBJ2-5,TRBV6-5,.,TGTGCCAGCAGTTACGGGGGGGCTGAGACCCAGTACTTC,CASSYGGAETQYF
.,TRBJ2-7,TRBV4-1,few,TGCGCCAGCAGCCGGGACACTGAGGGAGAGCAGTACTTC,CASSRDTEGEQYF
.,TRBJ1-2,TRBV2,few,TGTGCCAGCAGTGAGTTTGCCAGGCCGTTAGCTAACTATGGCTACACCTTC,CASSEFARPLANYGYTF
TRBD1,TRBJ2-2,TRBV28,.,TGTGCCAGCAGTTTAGGACAGGGATCCGGGGAGCTGTTTTTT,CASSLGQGSGELFF
TRBD1,TRBJ1-1,TRBV3-1/TRBV3-2,once,TGTGCCAGCAGCCCGGGACAGATGAACACTGAAGCTTTCTTT,CASSPGQMNTEAFF
.,TRBJ1-5,TRBV7-2,.,TGTGCCAGCAGCTTGTCGGGGGATCAGCCCCAGCATTTT,CASSLSGDQPQHF
.,TRBJ1-4,TRBV18,.,TGTGCCAGCTCACCACAGAGTCTTAATGAAAAACTGTTTTTT,CASSPQSLNEKLFF
.,TRBJ1-1,TRBV5-1,.,TGCGCCAGCAGATTTACAGAGAACACTGAAGCTTTCTTT,CASRFTENTEAFF
TRBD1,TRBJ1-4,TRBV4-3,.,TGCGCCAGCAGCCCAGTGGGACAGGGCGGCGAAAAACTGTTTTTT,CASSPVGQGGEKLFF
.,TRBJ1-1,TRBV5-4,few,TGTGCCAGCAGCTTGGACACGAACACTGAAGCTTTCTTT,CASSLDTNTEAFF
.,TRBJ1-3,TRBV18,.,TGTGCCAGCTCACCTAACATGGGAAACACCATATATTTT,CASSPNMGNTIYF
TRBD2,TRBJ2-7,TRBV2,few,TGTGCCAGCAGTCCCATTCCGGGACTAGCGGGAAAATACTACGAGCAGTACTTC,CASSPIPGLAGKYYEQYF
.,TRBJ1-5,TRBV7-9,.,TGTGCCAGCAGCTGGGGGGATAATAGCAATCAGCCCCAGCATTTT,CASSWGDNSNQPQHF
.,TRBJ2-1,TRBV12-2,.,TGTGCAAGTCGCTTTAGGGGGTACAATGAGCAGTTCTTC,CASRFRGYNEQFF
TRBD1,TRBJ2-7,TRBV6-5,once,TGTGCCAGCGCCCCCGGGACAGGGGACTCCTACGAGCAGTACTTC,CASAPGTGDSYEQYF
TRBD1,TRBJ1-1,TRBV11-2,.,TGTGCCAGCAAGGACCTCAGGGGGACTGAAGCTTTCTTT,CASKDLRGTEAFF
.,TRBJ1-2,TRBV19,.,TGTGCCACAATTGCGGGGTATGGCTACACCTTC,CATIAGYGYTF
TRBD2,TRBJ2-7,TRBV19,.,TGTGCCAGTAGTCCTCATCGGGGGCCGGGAGGCGGGAGGCCCTCCTACGAGCAGTACTTC,CASSPHRGPGGGRPSYEQYF
.,TRBJ2-5,TRBV7-8,.,TGTGCCAGCAGCTCAACATGGACAGATAGAGAGACCCAGTACTTC,CASSSTWTDRETQYF
.,TRBJ2-7,TRBV10-2,.,TGCGCCAGCAGTGAGTCGGGCGGAGGGACCCAATACGAGCAGTACTTC,CASSESGGGTQYEQYF
TRBD1,TRBJ2-1,TRBV4-3,.,TGCGCCAGCAGCCAGGGACAGGGGCTAGGGAATGAGCAGTTCTTC,CASSQGQGLGNEQFF
TRBD2,TRBJ2-5,TRBV5-4,.,TGTGCCAGCAGCTCCGGAGGGCTAGCGGGAGGTCTAGAGACCCAGTACTTC,CASSSGGLAGGLETQYF
.,TRBJ1-3,TRBV6-5,.,TGTGCCAGCAGAAGGGAGGGCCACTCTGGAAACACCATATATTTT,CASRREGHSGNTIYF
.,TRBJ1-2,TRBV10-3,.,TGTGCCATCAGCAAAGATAGGACGGAGGAGGGCTACACCTTC,CAISKDRTEEGYTF
.,TRBJ1-4,TRBV5-4,.,TGTGCCAGCAGCTGGGGGGGGGTGGACGCCCCGGGCGAAAAACTGTTTTTT,CASSWGGVDAPGEKLFF
.,TRBJ2-7,TRBV18,.,TGTGCCAGCTCGCCGGGGGTGACTGGTGGCGAGCAGTACTTC,CASSPGVTGGEQYF
TRBD1,TRBJ1-2,TRBV19,.,TGTGCCAGTAGTATGGTCGGGACAGGGGGAGGCGGTGGCTACACCTTC,CASSMVGTGGGGGYTF
.,TRBJ1-5,TRBV10-3,.,TGTGCCATCAGTGTAGGAGACGGAAATCAGCCCCAGCATTTT,CAISVGDGNQPQHF
TRBD2,TRBJ2-7,TRBV28,.,TGTGCCAGCAGTTTTTTGGGGACTACCGCCTCGCCTATCTACGAGCAGTACTTC,CASSFLGTTASPIYEQYF
TRBD2,TRBJ2-5,TRBV7-9,.,TGTGCCAGCAGCCGACGGACTAGCGGGAATTTAGAGACCCAGTACTTC,CASSRRTSGNLETQYF
TRBD1,TRBJ1-2,TRBV19,.,TGTGCCGCCCAGGGACAGGGGTTCTATGGCTACACCTTC,CAAQGQGFYGYTF
.,TRBJ1-1,TRBV4-3,.,TGCGCCAGCAGCCAAACAGGGTGGAACACTGAAGCTTTCTTT,CASSQTGWNTEAFF
TRBD2,TRBJ2-7,TRBV27,.,TGTGCCAGCAGTCTGGGGGGGGAGGGCTACGAGCAGTACTTC,CASSLGGEGYEQYF
TRBD1,TRBJ1-1,TRBV14,.,TGTGCCAGCAGCCTTCTCCGGGACAGTGAAGCTTTCTTT,CASSLLRDSEAFF
TRBD1,TRBJ1-3,TRBV7-2,.,TGTGCCAGCAGCTTAGCGCGGACAGGCTTGGGAAACACCATATATTTT,CASSLARTGLGNTIYF
TRBD2,TRBJ2-1,TRBV6-5,.,TGTGCCAGCAGTCCCCTTAGCGGGGGCCACAATGAGCAGTTCTTC,CASSPLSGGHNEQFF
.,TRBJ1-1,TRBV6-5,.,TGTGCCAGCAGTCGACAGTTGAACACTGAAGCTTTCTTT,CASSRQLNTEAFF
.,TRBJ1-1,TRBV3-1/TRBV3-2,.,TGTGCCAGCAGCCAAAATCGGAGGGGGAACACTGAAGCTTTCTTT,CASSQNRRGNTEAFF